This T cell receptor beta chain was recorded in a study of blood T cell repertoires in COVID-19. The repertoire was sequenced with immunoSEQ multiplex PCR; TCRdb's copy has only in-frame clones and lacks some. The repertoire holds 99,000 or so clones, with 85% to 90% as singletons. The J segment lost 6 bases and the V segment lost 5 bases, leaving 9 bases of the junction unmatched. CDR3 length equals 15 residues. Germline V gives CDR1 MNHEY, CDR2 SMNVEV (reference sequence). What was sequenced was peripheral blood. The chain has TRBV27 and TRBJ2-3; 9 bases are shared with TRBD1. The origin of this receptor is a man in his fifties or sixties with COVID-19, enrolled during active disease. The chain's CDR3 is CASSTGTGRGDTQYF. In DNA, the CDR3 is TGTGCCAGCAGTACCGGGACAGGGCGTGGTGATACGCAGTATTTT.